This T cell receptor (beta chain) was recovered during a study of a mutant IDH1 vaccine in newly diagnosed glioma. In the study overall: Eight vaccinations were given in weeks 1, 3, 5, 7, 11, 15, 19 and 23. Before enrollment, the patients had been treated with radiotherapy alone, temozolomide alone, or both together. Most of them had received both.

For this clone: Antigen specificity is unknown.

Time point defined: week 11, during vaccination. Alongside topical imiquimod, each dose of vaccine comprised 300 ug of mutant IDH1 20-mer peptide. Study results and limitations: Vaccination induced immune responses in about 93% of patients.

Germline CDR1 reads LGHNA; CDR2 reads YNFKEQ. The CDR3 totals 15 residues. V lost 2 bases and J lost 3, with 10 bases in between. Measured with immunoSEQ multiplex PCR; TCRdb has only the in-frame clones, and not every one. The sample lists some 54,000 clones, around 90% seen once, with around 2.4% in the top ten. This clonotype was obtained from a man aged 45-65 years with glioma. Source: PBMCs, taken from a glioma patient whose treatment included an IDH1 peptide vaccine. This chain links TRBV4-2 with TRBJ1-4; D uncertain. This CDR3 reads CASSQQDRSNEKLFF. Written as DNA, the CDR3 is TGTGCCAGCAGCCAACAGGACCGTTCTAATGAAAAACTGTTTTTT.